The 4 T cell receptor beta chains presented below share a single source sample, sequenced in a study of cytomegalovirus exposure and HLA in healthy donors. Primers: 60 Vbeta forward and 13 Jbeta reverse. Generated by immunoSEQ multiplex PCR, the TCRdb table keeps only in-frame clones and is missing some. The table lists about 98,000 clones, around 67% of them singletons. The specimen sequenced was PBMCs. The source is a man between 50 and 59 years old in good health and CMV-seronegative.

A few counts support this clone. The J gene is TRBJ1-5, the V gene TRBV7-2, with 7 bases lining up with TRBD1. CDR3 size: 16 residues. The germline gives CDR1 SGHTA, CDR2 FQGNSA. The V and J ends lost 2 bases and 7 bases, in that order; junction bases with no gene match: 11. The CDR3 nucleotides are TGTGCCAGCAGCTTACGGTCGTCAGGGGGTGAGCAGCCCCAGCATTTT. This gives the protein CASSLRSSGGEQPQHF.

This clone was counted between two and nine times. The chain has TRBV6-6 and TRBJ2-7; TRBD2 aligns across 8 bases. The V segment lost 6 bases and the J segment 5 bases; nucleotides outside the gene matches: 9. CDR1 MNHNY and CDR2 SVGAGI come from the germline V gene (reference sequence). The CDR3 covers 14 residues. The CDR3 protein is CASSQDLGRDEQYF. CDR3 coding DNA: TGTGCCAGCAGCCAGGATCTCGGGAGGGACGAGCAGTACTTC.

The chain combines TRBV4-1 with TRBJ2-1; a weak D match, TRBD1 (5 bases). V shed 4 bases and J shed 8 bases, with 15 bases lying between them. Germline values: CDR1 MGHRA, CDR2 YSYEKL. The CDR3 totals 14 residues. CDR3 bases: TGCGCCAGCAGCCTTATGGACACCCTCGATGAGCAGTTCTTC. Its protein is CASSLMDTLDEQFF.

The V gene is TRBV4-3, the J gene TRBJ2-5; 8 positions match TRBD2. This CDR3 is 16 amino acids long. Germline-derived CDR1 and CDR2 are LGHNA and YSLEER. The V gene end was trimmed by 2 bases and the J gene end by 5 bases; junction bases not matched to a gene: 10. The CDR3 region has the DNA TGCGCCAGCAGCCAACGGGAGGGAAGCCCCCCTGAGACCCAGTACTTC. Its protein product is CASSQREGSPPETQYF.